This passage covers 16 T cell receptor beta chains from one sample sequenced in a study of blood T cell repertoires in COVID-19. Assay used: immunoSEQ multiplex PCR; TCRdb lists only in-frame clones, some missing. Of about 90,000 clones listed, 75% to 90% were seen once; the top ten hold over 1.5%. The sequenced sample consisted of peripheral blood. The receptors derive from a man older than 75 with acute or convalescent COVID-19.

The genes are TRBV12-3 or TRBV12-4 and TRBJ2-5; D remains unclear. The CDR3 spans 13 residues. Trimming pared 4 bases from V and 2 bases from J, leaving 8 bases between. The CDR3 DNA reads TGTGCCAGCAGTTCGGGTAGACAAGAGACCCAGTACTTC. It encodes CASSSGRQETQYF.

This clone was recorded only once. This chain uses TRBV4-3 with TRBJ1-4, with 9 bases identical to TRBD1. Germline V gene data show CDR1 as LGHNA and CDR2 as YSLEER. This CDR3 comprises 16 residues. The trim removed 1 base at V and 4 bases at J, leaving 4 bases unmatched. CDR3 nucleotides: TGCGCCAGCAGCCAAGGGTTGGGACAGGGTAATGAAAAACTGTTTTTT. It translates to CASSQGLGQGNEKLFF.

This clone was seen once. CDR3 amino acids: CASSRTTDYNSPLHF. The CDR3 region has the DNA TGTGCCAGCAGCCGAACGACAGATTATAATTCACCCCTCCACTTT. This chain joins TRBV5-6 and TRBJ1-6; D perhaps matches TRBD1 (5 bases). Per the germline V gene, CDR1 is SGHDT and CDR2 is YYEEEE. V gave up 4 bases and J gave up 4 bases, with 12 bases separating them. The CDR3 spans 15 residues.

This clone occurred once. The germline gene is not matched at one end of the junction; a read error may be the cause. V is TRBV7-7 and J is TRBJ2-7; TRBD1 agrees at 8 bases. Germline CDR1 and CDR2: SSHAT and FNYEAQ (reference sequence). CDR3 length: 15 residues. The CDR3 sequence: CASSPGAGGFSEQYF. For the CDR3, the DNA is TGTGCTAGCAGCCCAGGGGCAGGGGGCTTTAGCGAGCAGTACTTC.

In its sample, this clone was seen a few times. The chain employs TRBV9 and TRBJ2-1; D remains unclear. V lost 3 bases and J 6 bases, leaving 10 bases between the germline ends. Per the germline V gene, CDR1 is SGDLS and CDR2 is YYNGEE. The CDR3 is 13 amino acids. CDR3 protein: CASSAPTSNEQFF. CDR3 in DNA: TGTGCCAGCAGCGCCCCAACTTCCAATGAGCAGTTCTTC.

The chain carries TRBV5-1 and TRBJ1-3; 10 positions match TRBD1. This CDR3 spans 14 amino acids. Unmatched junction bases numbered 5, after V lost 3 bases and J lost 8 bases. From germline, CDR1 is SGHRS and CDR2 YFSETQ. The CDR3 region has the DNA TGCGCCAGCAGCTCCGGGACAGGGGACTACACCATATATTTT. Protein sequence: CASSSGTGDYTIYF.

The chain links TRBV23-1 to TRBJ1-4, with a tentative D call TRBD1 (5 bases). TRBV23-1 is flagged as an ORF with uncertain function. CDR3 length equals 20 residues. The V end was cut by 1 base, the J end by 0 bases, with 21 bases between. CDR3 loop: CASSQLSAPGRVATNEKLFF. The CDR3 nucleotides read TGCGCCAGCAGTCAATTAAGTGCTCCAGGGAGGGTTGCAACTAATGAAAAACTGTTTTTT.

This clone occurred a few times. The V gene is TRBV9, the J gene TRBJ2-3; D uncertain. CDR1 is SGDLS and CDR2 is YYNGEE in the germline V gene. Trimming took off 0 bases at V and 4 bases at J, with 3 bases between the two ends. This CDR3 region has 12 residues. The CDR3 loop is CASSVASDTQYF. Written as DNA, the CDR3 is TGTGCCAGCAGCGTAGCTTCAGATACGCAGTATTTT.

J is TRBJ1-2 and V is TRBV6-5, with D uncertain. V was clipped by 5 bases and J by 4 bases, with 17 bases between them. The CDR3 is 15 residues long. Germline CDR1 is MNHEY and CDR2 is SVGAGI. CDR3 sequence (DNA): TGTGCCAGCAGTCCGTCCTCGGGGAGTCTCTATGGCTACACCTTC. It specifies CASSPSSGSLYGYTF.

The chain recombines TRBV14 with TRBJ2-7; a weak D match, TRBD1 (5 bases). V lost 1 base, J lost 6 bases, and 16 bases lay in between. CDR3 length: 15 amino acids. The germline CDR1 and CDR2 sequences are SGHDN and FVKESK. This CDR3 is CASSQGILRQPEQYF. The CDR3 DNA follows: TGTGCCAGCAGCCAAGGGATACTTAGACAGCCCGAGCAGTACTTC.

V gene TRBV28 combines with J gene TRBJ2-1; TRBD2 matches at 9 bases. Germline CDR1 is MDHEN and CDR2 is SYDVKM. V trimming: 2 bases; J trimming: 7 bases; junction bases outside the gene matches: 6. The CDR3 has 15 residues. CDR3: CASSLRAGGINEQFF. The CDR3 DNA reads TGTGCCAGCAGTTTAAGGGCGGGAGGGATAAATGAGCAGTTCTTC.

The chain couples TRBV30 to TRBJ1-2, with D perhaps TRBD1 (6 bases). Trimming stripped 0 bases from V and 6 bases from J, with 17 bases between. Germline V gene lookup returns CDR1 GTSNPN and CDR2 SVGIG (reference sequence). The CDR3 sequence is 15 residues long. CDR3 nucleotide sequence: TGTGCCTGGAGTGTTGGGGGCGGCTACCCTAATGGCTACACCTTC. It yields the protein CAWSVGGGYPNGYTF.

This sequence joins TRBV6-2 or TRBV6-3 and TRBJ2-1, with 14 nucleotides matching TRBD2. The J segment lost 6 bases and the V segment lost 0 bases, leaving 1 base of the junction unmatched. Germline-derived CDR1 and CDR2 are MNHEY and SVGEGT. The CDR3 is 16 amino acids. The CDR3 DNA sequence: TGTGCCAGCAGTTACTCGGGACTAGCGGGAGTCAATGAGCAGTTCTTC. It is translated as CASSYSGLAGVNEQFF.

V is TRBV19 and J is TRBJ2-7, with D perhaps TRBD2 (5 bases). V was clipped by 5 bases and J by 3 bases, with 14 bases between them. This CDR3 comprises 14 residues. CDR1 and CDR2 (germline): LNHDA, SQIVND (reference sequence). The CDR3 coding sequence is TGTGCCAGTAGTCGGGTCGCTGGAGGCTACGAGCAGTACTTC. Amino acids: CASSRVAGGYEQYF.

The gene calls are TRBV7-2 and TRBJ2-7, with TRBD1 identical over 8 bases. This CDR3 region has 16 residues. The germline V gene has CDR1 SGHTA and CDR2 FQGNSA. V lost 5 bases and J lost 1; bases outside the gene matches: 10. The CDR3, as DNA: TGTGCCAGCAGCACCCGACAGGGGACCACTTCCTACGAGCAGTACTTC. Its translation: CASSTRQGTTSYEQYF.

The chain has TRBV27 and TRBJ1-3; 10 nucleotides line up with TRBD1. CDR1 MNHEY and CDR2 SMNVEV come from the germline V gene (reference sequence). The CDR3 covers 14 residues. The V gene end was trimmed by 6 bases and the J gene end by 4 bases; junction bases not matched to a gene: 3. CDR3 coding DNA: TGTGCCAGCAGAAGGACAGGGGGGGGAAACACCATATATTTT. Protein product: CASRRTGGGNTIYF.